This is a list of T cell receptor beta chains from one sample in a study of radiotherapy plus CTLA-4 blockade in lung cancer. Profiling relied on immunoSEQ multiplex PCR, and the TCRdb table lists in-frame clones only, not all of them. There are 50,000 to 75,000 clones in the sample; 70% to 80% occur only once, and approximately 4.4% lies in the top ten. The material sequenced was peripheral blood, taken from a patient treated with radiotherapy plus ipilimumab. These receptors came from a human donor with non-small cell lung cancer who had a complete response to radiotherapy plus ipilimumab. Each CDR3 is given with its conserved first and last residue. Each record gives: CDR3 length, J gene, clone size, D gene, V gene, CDR3 protein, CDR3 DNA. The D gene is left open where the match is weak. Clone size, where shown, is once, few, many, or a class for clones that have expanded.

14 TRBJ2-3 NA NA TRBV7-2 CASSSWDSTDTQYF TGTGCCAGCAGCAGTTGGGACAGCACAGATACGCAGTATTTT
17 TRBJ2-2 NA NA TRBV27 CASSLSLGQGRAGELFF TGTGCCAGCAGTTTATCGTTAGGGCAGGGGAGAGCCGGGGAGCTGTTTTTT
15 TRBJ1-5 NA NA TRBV18 CASSPATNQNQPQHF TGTGCCAGCTCACCGGCGACAAACCAGAATCAGCCCCAGCATTTT
15 TRBJ1-5 NA NA TRBV10-3 CAISRSEGLGQPQHF TGTGCCATCAGTCGCTCTGAGGGGTTAGGGCAGCCCCAGCATTTT
16 TRBJ2-1 NA TRBD2 TRBV5-6 CASSHLAGGAYNEQFF TGTGCCAGCAGCCATCTAGCGGGAGGGGCCTACAATGAGCAGTTCTTC
13 TRBJ1-2 NA NA TRBV30 CAWKGDSNYGYTF TGTGCCTGGAAAGGAGATTCGAACTATGGCTACACCTTC
12 TRBJ2-7 NA NA TRBV5-4 CASSLDGYEQYF TGTGCCAGCAGCTTGGACGGTTACGAGCAGTACTTC
15 TRBJ2-3 NA TRBD2 TRBV11-3 CASSSPGLGTDTQYF TGTGCCAGCAGCTCACCGGGACTAGGCACAGATACGCAGTATTTT
16 TRBJ2-3 NA TRBD2 TRBV4-3 CASSQDGGGAADTQYF TGCGCCAGCAGCCAAGATGGCGGGGGGGCGGCAGATACGCAGTATTTT
13 TRBJ1-1 NA NA TRBV2 CAGHRYPNTEAFF TGTGCCGGCCACAGGTATCCGAACACTGAAGCTTTCTTT
15 TRBJ2-2 NA NA TRBV9 CASSPVLTNTGELFF TGTGCCAGCAGCCCGGTACTCACGAACACCGGGGAGCTGTTTTTT
13 TRBJ1-2 NA NA TRBV9 CASSVDKNYGYTF TGTGCCAGCAGCGTAGACAAGAACTATGGCTACACCTTC
16 TRBJ2-1 few TRBD2 TRBV7-9 CASSLSRGISVGEQFF TGTGCCAGCAGCCTGTCGCGGGGGATATCGGTGGGTGAGCAGTTCTTC
12 TRBJ1-2 NA NA TRBV6-5 CASSLGGQGYTF TGTGCCAGCAGTTTGGGGGGGCAAGGCTACACCTTC
14 TRBJ1-2 once TRBD1 TRBV5-4 CASSPPDREDGYTF TGTGCCAGCAGCCCCCCGGACAGGGAGGACGGCTACACCTTC
11 TRBJ2-3 NA NA TRBV6-6 CASQETDTQYF TGTGCCAGTCAGGAAACAGATACGCAGTATTTT
16 TRBJ2-2 NA TRBD1 TRBV4-3 CASSQGDRVNTGELFF TGCGCCAGCAGCCAGGGCGACAGGGTCAATACCGGGGAGCTGTTTTTT
12 TRBJ2-3 NA NA TRBV11-3 CASSVSGDTQYF TGTGCCAGCAGCGTCTCCGGGGATACGCAGTATTTT
15 TRBJ2-1 few NA TRBV18 CASSPTLASYNEQFF TGTGCCAGCTCACCAACCCTGGCGTCCTACAATGAGCAGTTCTTC
15 TRBJ2-3 NA TRBD1 TRBV25-1 CASSAGTVGTDTQYF TGTGCCAGCAGTGCCGGGACAGTGGGCACAGATACGCAGTATTTT
15 TRBJ1-2 NA NA TRBV27 CASSFRQRSGYGYTF TGTGCCAGCAGTTTCCGACAGAGATCCGGCTATGGCTACACCTTC
16 TRBJ2-1 NA TRBD2 TRBV15 CATSRDGSGGINEQFF TGTGCCACCAGCAGAGACGGCAGCGGGGGTATCAATGAGCAGTTCTTC
14 TRBJ2-3 NA TRBD2 TRBV19 CASSIGLATDTQYF TGTGCCAGTAGTATAGGACTAGCGACAGATACGCAGTATTTT
14 TRBJ2-1 NA NA TRBV7-8 CASSLGWRDNEQFF TGTGCCAGCAGCTTAGGCTGGCGGGACAATGAGCAGTTCTTC
13 TRBJ1-1 few NA TRBV5-6 CASSLPLNTEAFF TGTGCCAGCAGCTTGCCCTTGAACACTGAAGCTTTCTTT
14 TRBJ1-2 NA NA TRBV7-6 CASSHRREKGGYTF TGTGCCAGCAGCCACCGTCGGGAGAAAGGTGGCTACACCTTC
15 TRBJ1-5 once NA TRBV7-2 CASSLAGADNQPQHF TGTGCCAGCAGCTTAGCCGGGGCGGACAATCAGCCCCAGCATTTT
16 TRBJ1-6 NA NA TRBV7-8 CASSPRPGRGNSPLHF TGTGCCAGCAGCCCCCGGCCGGGACGGGGTAATTCACCCCTCCACTTT
15 TRBJ2-1 NA TRBD1 TRBV7-9 CASSKAGTGDNEQFF TGTGCCAGCAGTAAAGCCGGGACAGGGGACAATGAGCAGTTCTTC
13 TRBJ2-2 NA NA TRBV30 CAWRNWNTGELFF TGTGCCTGGAGGAACTGGAACACCGGGGAGCTGTTTTTT
12 TRBJ1-1 NA TRBD1 TRBV10-2 CASSQTGAEAFF TGCGCCAGCAGTCAAACAGGGGCTGAAGCTTTCTTT
12 TRBJ1-1 once NA TRBV5-1 CASSLGGREAFF TGCGCCAGCAGCTTAGGGGGACGGGAAGCTTTCTTT
16 TRBJ1-5 NA TRBD1 TRBV30 CAWSVRWTGGNQPQHF TGTGCCTGGAGTGTACGATGGACAGGGGGTAATCAGCCCCAGCATTTT
14 TRBJ2-7 NA TRBD1 TRBV7-8 CASSPGTVIYEQYF TGTGCCAGCAGCCCGGGGACAGTTATCTACGAGCAGTACTTC
12 TRBJ2-2 NA NA TRBV7-8 CASSRRTGELFF TGTGCCAGCTCTAGACGCACCGGGGAGCTGTTTTTT
13 TRBJ1-2 medium-sized NA TRBV7-9 CASSLQSRASYTF TGTGCCAGCAGCTTACAGTCAAGGGCTAGCTACACCTTC
18 TRBJ1-6 NA TRBD1 TRBV6-4 CASSDSIRDRGNNSPLHF TGTGCCAGCAGTGACTCGATCCGGGACAGGGGAAATAATTCACCCCTCCACTTT
14 TRBJ2-2 NA NA TRBV9 CASSVSGSKGELFF TGTGCCAGCAGCGTATCAGGGTCAAAAGGGGAGCTGTTTTTT
14 TRBJ2-1 NA TRBD1 TRBV6-1 CAIRDRGLMNEQFF TGTGCCATCCGGGACAGGGGGCTTATGAATGAGCAGTTCTTC
16 TRBJ2-2 NA TRBD2 TRBV7-2 CASSLVSGGNTGELFF TGTGCCAGCAGCTTAGTTAGCGGGGGGAACACCGGGGAGCTGTTTTTT
14 TRBJ2-5 NA NA TRBV7-7 CASSLGILGETQYF TGTGCTAGCAGCTTGGGCATTCTCGGGGAGACCCAGTACTTC
12 TRBJ2-3 NA NA TRBV11-3 CASSLDRDTQYF TGTGCCAGCAGCTTAGATCGCGATACGCAGTATTTT
16 TRBJ2-1 NA NA TRBV11-3 CASTVDFPSSYNEQFF TGTGCCAGCACCGTTGACTTTCCGAGCTCCTACAATGAGCAGTTCTTC
15 TRBJ1-2 NA NA TRBV18 CASSTTSNPSYGYTF TGTGCCAGCTCCACAACCTCAAACCCCTCCTATGGCTACACCTTC
14 TRBJ2-1 NA TRBD2 TRBV19 CASSSGGAYNEQFF TGTGCCAGTAGTAGCGGGGGGGCCTACAATGAGCAGTTCTTC
15 TRBJ2-1 NA TRBD2 TRBV11-3 CASSPLAGTRKEQFF TGTGCCAGCAGCCCACTAGCGGGTACGAGGAAGGAGCAGTTCTTC
16 TRBJ2-1 NA TRBD2 TRBV5-1 CASSLAGLGLHNEQFF TGCGCCAGCAGCTTGGCGGGACTAGGGTTGCACAATGAGCAGTTCTTC
15 TRBJ2-6 NA TRBD1 TRBV6-5 CASSVQGLGANVLTF TGTGCCAGCAGCGTACAGGGGTTGGGGGCCAACGTCCTGACTTTC
15 TRBJ1-1 NA NA TRBV6-5 CASSYWEQGRTEAFF TGTGCCAGCAGTTACTGGGAGCAGGGGAGAACTGAAGCTTTCTTT
12 TRBJ1-1 NA NA TRBV30 CAWSVISEEAFF TGTGCCTGGAGTGTAATATCAGAGGAAGCTTTCTTT
14 TRBJ1-1 NA TRBD1 TRBV7-9 CASSATGAGTEAFF TGTGCCAGCAGCGCGACAGGGGCGGGCACTGAAGCTTTCTTT
14 TRBJ2-1 few TRBD2 TRBV7-2 CASSPRVSGGEQFF TGTGCCAGCAGCCCCCGAGTTAGCGGGGGAGAGCAGTTCTTC
14 TRBJ2-2 NA TRBD1 TRBV7-2 CASSRTGDTGELFF TGTGCCAGCAGTCGGACAGGTGACACCGGGGAGCTGTTTTTT
16 TRBJ2-3 NA NA TRBV7-6 CASSLKASGSTDTQYF TGTGCCAGCAGCTTGAAGGCCAGCGGTAGCACAGATACGCAGTATTTT
15 TRBJ1-1 NA NA TRBV27 CASSLRAGPNTEAFF TGTGCCAGCAGTTTGAGGGCGGGTCCAAACACTGAAGCTTTCTTT
13 TRBJ2-1 few TRBD2 TRBV7-2 CASSLQTSYEQFF TGTGCCAGCAGCTTACAGACTAGCTATGAGCAGTTCTTC
13 TRBJ1-1 NA NA TRBV19 CASSIKPNTEAFF TGTGCCAGTAGTATTAAACCGAACACTGAAGCTTTCTTT
15 TRBJ2-1 NA TRBD2 TRBV11-3 CASSSSGVSYNEQFF TGTGCCAGCAGCTCTAGCGGAGTCTCCTACAATGAGCAGTTCTTC
15 TRBJ1-5 once NA TRBV6-6 CASSYGSSGNQPQHF TGTGCCAGCAGTTACGGAAGTTCGGGCAATCAGCCCCAGCATTTT